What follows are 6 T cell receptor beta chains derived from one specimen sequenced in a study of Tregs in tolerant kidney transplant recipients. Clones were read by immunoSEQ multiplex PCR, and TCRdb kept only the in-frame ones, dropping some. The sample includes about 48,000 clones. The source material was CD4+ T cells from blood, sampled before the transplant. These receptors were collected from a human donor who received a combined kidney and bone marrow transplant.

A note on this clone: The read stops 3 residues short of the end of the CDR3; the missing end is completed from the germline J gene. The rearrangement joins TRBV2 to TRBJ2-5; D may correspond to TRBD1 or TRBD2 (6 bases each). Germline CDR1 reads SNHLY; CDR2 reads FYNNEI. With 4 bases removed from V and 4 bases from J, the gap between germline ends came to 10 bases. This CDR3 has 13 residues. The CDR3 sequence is CASSVQGGETQYF. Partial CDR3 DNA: TGTGCCAGCAGTGTACAGGGAGGAGAGACC.

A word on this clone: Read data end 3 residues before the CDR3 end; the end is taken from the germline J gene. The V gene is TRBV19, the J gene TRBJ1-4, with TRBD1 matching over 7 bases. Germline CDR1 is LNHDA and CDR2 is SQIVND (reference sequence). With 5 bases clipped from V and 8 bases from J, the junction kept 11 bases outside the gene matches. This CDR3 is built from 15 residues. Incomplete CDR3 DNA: TGTGCCAGTAGTCCTACCGGCAGGGGGATAGAAAAA. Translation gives CASSPTGRGIEK. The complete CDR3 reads CASSPTGRGIEKLFF.

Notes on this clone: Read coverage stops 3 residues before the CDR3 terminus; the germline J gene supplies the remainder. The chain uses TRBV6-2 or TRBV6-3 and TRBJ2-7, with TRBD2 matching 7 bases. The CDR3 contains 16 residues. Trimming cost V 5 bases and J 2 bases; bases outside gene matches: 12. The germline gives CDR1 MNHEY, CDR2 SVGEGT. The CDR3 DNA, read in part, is TGTGCCAGCAGTCAATATGCGCTAGCGGATACCTACGAG. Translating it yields CASSQYALADTYE. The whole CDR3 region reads CASSQYALADTYEQYF.

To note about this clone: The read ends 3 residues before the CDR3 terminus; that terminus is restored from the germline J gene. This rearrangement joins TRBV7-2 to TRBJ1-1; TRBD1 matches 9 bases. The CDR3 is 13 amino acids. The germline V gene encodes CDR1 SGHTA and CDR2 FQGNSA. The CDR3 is CASSLGGQGRAFF. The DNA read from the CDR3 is TGTGCCAGCAGCCTAGGGGGACAGGGAAGG.

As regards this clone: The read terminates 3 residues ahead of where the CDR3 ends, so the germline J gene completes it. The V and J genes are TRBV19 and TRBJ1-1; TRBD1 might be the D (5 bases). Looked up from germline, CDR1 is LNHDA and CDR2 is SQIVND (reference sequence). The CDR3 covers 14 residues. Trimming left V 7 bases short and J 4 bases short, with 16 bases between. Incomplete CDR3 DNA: TGTGCCAGTACCGCCGTGGCAGGGAGCACTGAA. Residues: CASTAVAGSTE. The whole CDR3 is CASTAVAGSTEAFF.

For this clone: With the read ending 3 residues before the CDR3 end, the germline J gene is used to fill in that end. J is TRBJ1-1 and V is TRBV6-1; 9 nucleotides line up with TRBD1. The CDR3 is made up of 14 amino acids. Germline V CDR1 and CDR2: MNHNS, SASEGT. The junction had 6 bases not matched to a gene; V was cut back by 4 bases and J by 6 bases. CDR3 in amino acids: CASSGGQGGPEAFF. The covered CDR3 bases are TGTGCCAGCAGTGGGGGACAGGGAGGCCCTGAA.